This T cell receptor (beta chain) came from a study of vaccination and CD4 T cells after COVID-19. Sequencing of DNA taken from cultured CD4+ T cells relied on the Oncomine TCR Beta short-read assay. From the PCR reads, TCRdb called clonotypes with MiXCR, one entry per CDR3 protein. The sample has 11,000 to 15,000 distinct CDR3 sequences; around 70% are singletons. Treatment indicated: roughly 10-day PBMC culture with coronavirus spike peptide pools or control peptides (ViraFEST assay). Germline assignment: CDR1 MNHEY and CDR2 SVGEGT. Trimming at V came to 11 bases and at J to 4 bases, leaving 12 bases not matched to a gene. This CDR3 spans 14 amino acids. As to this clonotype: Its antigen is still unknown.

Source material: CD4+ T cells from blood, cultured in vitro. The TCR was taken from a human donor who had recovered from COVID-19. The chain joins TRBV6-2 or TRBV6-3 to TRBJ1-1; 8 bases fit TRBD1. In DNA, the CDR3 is TGTGCCGGAAAACAGGGGGTGAGTGGCACTGAAGCTTTCTTT. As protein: CAGKQGVSGTEAFF.